The rows below give T cell receptor beta chains drawn from one sample of a study of beta chain features in type 1 diabetes. The protocol was immunoSEQ multiplex PCR, while the TCRdb copy is restricted to in-frame clones and leaves out a portion. The repertoire holds approximately 160,000 clones, with over 7.5% as singletons. The sequencing input was central memory CD4+ T cells from blood. The receptors stem from a young woman in good health. Each CDR3 is given with its conserved first and last residue. Each record gives: V gene, clone size, J gene, D gene, CDR3 DNA, CDR3 protein. D genes are given only for firm matches. Clone size appears in some rows only: once, few, many, or a class for an expanded clone.

TRBV11-2,few,TRBJ2-5,.,TGTGCCAGCAGCTTAGTTCTGGAGGGGGAGACCCAGTACTTC,CASSLVLEGETQYF
TRBV14,few,TRBJ1-1,.,TGTGCCAGCAGCCCCTACGCAGGGCTGAACACTGAAGCTTTCTTT,CASSPYAGLNTEAFF
TRBV5-1,few,TRBJ2-5,TRBD1,TGCGCCAGCAGCTTAGGGACAGAAGAGACCCAGTACTTC,CASSLGTEETQYF
TRBV2,.,TRBJ2-7,.,TGTGCCAGCAGTGCCTCAGGGTACGAGCAGTACTTC,CASSASGYEQYF
TRBV7-6,.,TRBJ2-7,TRBD2,TGTGCCAGCAGCGCGGGGGGGCAGGGGAAGGACGAGCAGTACTTC,CASSAGGQGKDEQYF
TRBV15,few,TRBJ1-2,.,TGTGCCACCAGCAGAGAGGGGGGGAACTATGGCTACACCTTC,CATSREGGNYGYTF
TRBV18,few,TRBJ1-2,.,TGTGCCAGCTCACCACCGACACTCAACTATGGCTACACCTTC,CASSPPTLNYGYTF
TRBV27,.,TRBJ1-1,TRBD1,TGTGCCAGCATTTTCGGGACAGTTTATACTGAAGCTTTCTTT,CASIFGTVYTEAFF
TRBV7-6,.,TRBJ2-5,TRBD2,TGTGCCAGCAGCTTAGTCATAGCGGGGGCCGTCCAAGAGACCCAGTACTTC,CASSLVIAGAVQETQYF
TRBV4-2,.,TRBJ2-2,TRBD2,TGTGCCAGCAGCCAAGACGGTAGCGGGGCCACCGGGGAGCTGTTTTTT,CASSQDGSGATGELFF
TRBV7-7,.,TRBJ2-3,TRBD2,TGTGCTAGCAGCTTAGCATACCGGGGGGAGGTCACAGATACGCAGTATTTT,CASSLAYRGEVTDTQYF
TRBV2,few,TRBJ2-3,TRBD1,TGTGCCAGCAGGTGGGACAGGGAAACAGATACGCAGTATTTT,CASRWDRETDTQYF
TRBV21-1,few,TRBJ2-5,.,TGTGCCAGCAGCAAGGAACAGGGAAAGACCCAGTACTTC,CASSKEQGKTQYF
TRBV29-1,few,TRBJ2-2,.,TGCGGGGGACAGAACACCGGGGAGCTGTTTTTT,CGGQNTGELFF
TRBV18,many,TRBJ1-6,TRBD1,TGTGCCAGCTCTCTCGACAGGGGGAGTTCACCCCTCCACTTT,CASSLDRGSSPLHF
TRBV18,.,TRBJ1-2,.,TGTGCCAGCTCACCACTGACCCCGGACAGTGCTAACTATGGCTACACCTTC,CASSPLTPDSANYGYTF
TRBV4-3,.,TRBJ2-5,.,TGCGCCAGCAGCCGAACGGAGCAAGAGACCCAGTACTTC,CASSRTEQETQYF
TRBV7-3,few,TRBJ1-1,TRBD1,TGTGCCAGCAGCTTGGGACAGGGGATTGACACTGAAGCTTTCTTT,CASSLGQGIDTEAFF
TRBV5-6,.,TRBJ1-1,TRBD1,TGTGCCAGCAGCGTCGACAGGGGGGCTTTAATAAGGAACACTGAAGCTTTCTTT,CASSVDRGALIRNTEAFF
TRBV6-6,few,TRBJ1-2,TRBD1,TGTGCCAGCAGTCCGGGACAGAACTATGGCTACACCTTC,CASSPGQNYGYTF
TRBV7-9,few,TRBJ2-5,.,TGTGCCAGCAGCCACCAAACTAGAGGAGAGACCCAGTACTTC,CASSHQTRGETQYF
TRBV30,few,TRBJ2-1,.,TGTGCCTGGAGTCAAGCCGGGAATTACAATGAGCAGTTCTTC,CAWSQAGNYNEQFF